This section outlines one TCR beta chain sequence together with its context. This sample stems from a study of blood T cell repertoires in COVID-19. Overall study context: PBMCs, B-cell-depleted T cells, or T cells provided the cDNA or gDNA that made up the material.

The germline V gene has CDR1 MNHEY and CDR2 SVGAGI. V trimming: 3 bases; J trimming: 7 bases; junction bases outside the gene matches: 5. The CDR3 has 13 amino acids. TCRdb's table, derived via immunoSEQ multiplex PCR, lists solely in-frame clones and lacks some. The sample has around 280,000 clones; approximately 86% are singletons. This TCR was recovered from a woman aged 30 to 39 who had recovered from COVID-19. The sample taken for sequencing was peripheral blood. This sequence joins TRBV6-5 and TRBJ1-2; 7 bases fit TRBD1. CDR3 DNA sequence: TGTGCCAGCAGTTATAATGAGGGGGCTGGCTACACCTTC. Amino acid sequence: CASSYNEGAGYTF.